Presented here are 10 T cell receptor beta chains from one specimen sequenced in a study of cytomegalovirus exposure and HLA in healthy donors. 60 Vbeta and 13 Jbeta primers were used in PCR. TCRdb's table, derived via immunoSEQ multiplex PCR, lists solely in-frame clones and lacks some. The sample has 150,000 to 250,000 clones, more than 65% seen once. The sequenced sample was PBMCs. These receptors were collected from a girl aged 5-17 years in good health and CMV-seropositive.

The chain uses TRBV19 and TRBJ2-1, with TRBD1 identical over 7 bases. Trimming cost V 3 bases and J 0 bases; bases outside gene matches: 2. Germline V gene sequence: CDR1 LNHDA, CDR2 SQIVND (reference sequence). CDR3 length: 15 amino acids. CDR3 amino acids: CASSMTGSSYNEQFF. The DNA of the CDR3 is TGTGCCAGTAGTATGACAGGGAGCTCCTACAATGAGCAGTTCTTC.

The V gene is TRBV5-6, the J gene TRBJ1-6; maybe TRBD1 (6 bases). From germline, CDR1 is SGHDT and CDR2 YYEEEE. CDR3 length: 14 amino acids. The ends were cut back, 0 bases at V and 9 bases at J, with 10 bases in the middle. The DNA for the CDR3 is TGTGCCAGCAGCTTGGGACAGGAGAGTTCACCCCTCCACTTT. Its translation is CASSLGQESSPLHF.

This chain uses TRBV4-2 with TRBJ2-5, with a tentative D call TRBD2 (6 bases). V was trimmed by 3 bases and J by 2 bases, leaving 19 bases between them. The CDR3 totals 17 residues. Germline V CDR1 and CDR2: LGHNA, YNFKEQ. The CDR3 DNA reads as TGTGCCAGCAGCCATTCACCGACTAGAAAAGGGCAAGAGACCCAGTACTTC. Translation gives CASSHSPTRKGQETQYF.

V gene TRBV6-6 combines with J gene TRBJ2-1; 11 bases line up with TRBD2. This CDR3 region has 13 residues. Unmatched junction bases numbered 0, after V lost 2 bases and J lost 9 bases. Germline lookup yields CDR1 MNHNY and CDR2 SVGAGI (reference sequence). The CDR3 nucleotides read TGTGCCAGCAGTTACGGGACTAGCGGTGAGCAGTTCTTC. It translates to CASSYGTSGEQFF.

The rearrangement joins TRBV7-9 to TRBJ1-2; 12 bases match TRBD1. Germline V CDR1 and CDR2: SEHNR, FQNEAQ (reference sequence). This CDR3 has 15 residues. J gave up 6 bases and V 5 bases, and 7 bases lay outside the gene matches. The CDR3 sequence: CASSHRDRGLDGYTF. DNA for the CDR3: TGTGCCAGCAGCCACCGGGACAGGGGGCTCGATGGCTACACCTTC.

The chain has TRBV29-1 and TRBJ1-1; a weak D match, TRBD1 (6 bases). CDR3 length equals 14 residues. Trimming stripped 7 bases from V and 4 bases from J, with 19 bases between. Germline CDR1 SQVTM, CDR2 ANQGSEA. The CDR3 is CSAVLQGVITEAFF. The DNA of the CDR3 is TGCAGCGCTGTTCTACAGGGAGTCATCACTGAAGCTTTCTTT.

This chain connects TRBV9 to TRBJ2-5, with a tentative D call TRBD1 (7 bases). The CDR3 runs to 15 residues. V lost 0 bases to trimming and J lost 5 bases, with 14 bases between them. Germline lookup yields CDR1 SGDLS and CDR2 YYNGEE. The CDR3 DNA reads TGTGCCAGCAGCGTAGGGAGGGGGCCCGGGGAGACCCAGTACTTC. Translating it yields CASSVGRGPGETQYF.

The chain recombines TRBV4-1 with TRBJ2-2, with 10 bases lining up with TRBD1. Germline V gives CDR1 MGHRA, CDR2 YSYEKL. The CDR3 consists of 15 residues. The V gene end was trimmed by 4 bases and the J gene end by 4 bases; junction bases not matched to a gene: 3. The CDR3 DNA follows: TGCGCCAGCAGCCGGGGACAGGGGCTCACCGGGGAGCTGTTTTTT. Translating gives CASSRGQGLTGELFF.

This clone was observed a handful of times. The V and J genes are TRBV6-5 and TRBJ2-1; 8 positions match TRBD2. This CDR3 spans 16 amino acids. V lost 2 bases and J lost 3; bases outside the gene matches: 6. CDR1 MNHEY and CDR2 SVGAGI come from the germline V gene. This CDR3 reads CASSYAGGADYNEQFF. The CDR3 nucleotides are TGTGCCAGCAGTTACGCCGGGGGGGCCGACTACAATGAGCAGTTCTTC.

The V gene is TRBV11-2, the J gene TRBJ1-1; D is unresolved. Germline V lookup: CDR1 SGHAT, CDR2 FQNNGV. CDR3 length equals 14 residues. V was trimmed by 4 bases and J by 3 bases, leaving 12 bases between them. CDR3: CASSSPRSYTEAFF. The CDR3 DNA sequence: TGTGCCAGCAGCTCCCCTCGGAGCTACACTGAAGCTTTCTTT.